The present T cell receptor (beta chain) was sequenced within a study of blood T cell repertoires in COVID-19. Study in general: COVID-19 samples, acute and convalescent, were from the United States, Italy and Spain. From T cells, B-cell-depleted T cells, or PBMCs came the material, which was cDNA or gDNA.

After removal of 6 bases from V and 3 bases from J, the junction contained 2 bases not matched to a gene. The germline V gene has CDR1 KGHSH and CDR2 LQKENI. This CDR3 is 14 amino acids long. Source study methods: Amplified reference gene primers provided the basis for estimating nucleated cell counts. Data came from immunoSEQ multiplex PCR; TCRdb stores just in-frame clones and leaves some out. V, J and clone size are taken as reported in that table, and D and trimming were inferred from the DNA itself. This sample has fewer than 200,000 clones, with over 70% found just once. The sequence was obtained from a woman aged 65 to 85 who had recovered from COVID-19. Material: peripheral blood. The J gene is TRBJ2-3, the V gene TRBV18; 11 positions agree with TRBD1. CDR3 in DNA: TGTGCCAGCTCCGGGACAGGGGGTACAGATACGCAGTATTTT. Amino acid sequence: CASSGTGGTDTQYF.